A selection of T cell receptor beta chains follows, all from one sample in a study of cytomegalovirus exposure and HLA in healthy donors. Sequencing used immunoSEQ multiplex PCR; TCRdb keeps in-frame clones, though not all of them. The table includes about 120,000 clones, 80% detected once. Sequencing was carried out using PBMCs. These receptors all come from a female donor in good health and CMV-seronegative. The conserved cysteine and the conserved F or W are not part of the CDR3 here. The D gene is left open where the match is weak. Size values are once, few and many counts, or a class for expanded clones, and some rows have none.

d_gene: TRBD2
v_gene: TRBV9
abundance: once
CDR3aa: ASSVGRESFNEQF

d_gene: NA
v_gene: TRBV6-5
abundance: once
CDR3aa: ASTRAGGEKLF

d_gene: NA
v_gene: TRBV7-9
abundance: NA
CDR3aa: ASRIRKDRSAGANVLT

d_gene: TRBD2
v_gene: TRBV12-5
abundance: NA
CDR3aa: ASGLTSGGLLRSKNIQY

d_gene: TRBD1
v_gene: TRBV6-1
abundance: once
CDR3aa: ASSDLQGVNTEAF

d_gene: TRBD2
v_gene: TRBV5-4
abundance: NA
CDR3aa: ASSSLLAGGQF

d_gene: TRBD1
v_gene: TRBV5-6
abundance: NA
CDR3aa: ASSLGQGNYGYT

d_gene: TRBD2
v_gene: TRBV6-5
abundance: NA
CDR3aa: ASSQLAGGPDEQF

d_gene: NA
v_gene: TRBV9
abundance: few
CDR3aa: ASSPGLNTEAF

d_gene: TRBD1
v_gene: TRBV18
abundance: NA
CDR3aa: ASSPNRGQRNNEQF

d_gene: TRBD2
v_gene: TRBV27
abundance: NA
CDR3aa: ASSLAGLVPSYEQY

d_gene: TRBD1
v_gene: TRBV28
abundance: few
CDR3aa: ASSLWGQGAYNEQF

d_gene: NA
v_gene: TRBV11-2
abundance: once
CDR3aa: ASSQRNEGGYT

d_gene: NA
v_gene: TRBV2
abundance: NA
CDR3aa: ASSEEVGDYGYT

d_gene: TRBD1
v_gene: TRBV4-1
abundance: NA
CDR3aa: ASSPGTGGPNQPQH

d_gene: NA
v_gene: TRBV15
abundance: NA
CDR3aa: ATRTGISGNTIY

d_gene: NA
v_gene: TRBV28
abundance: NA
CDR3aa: ASVLGGGGANVLT

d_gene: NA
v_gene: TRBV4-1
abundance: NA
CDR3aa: ASSSQNYGYT

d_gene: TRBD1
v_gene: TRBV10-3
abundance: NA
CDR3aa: AISDLGQGAYEQY

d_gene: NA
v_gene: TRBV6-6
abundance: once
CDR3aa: ASSYADSYNSPLH

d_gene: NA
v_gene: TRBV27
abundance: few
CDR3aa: ASCFSGGTYEQY

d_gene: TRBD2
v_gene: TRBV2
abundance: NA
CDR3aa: ASQAGGPGADTQY

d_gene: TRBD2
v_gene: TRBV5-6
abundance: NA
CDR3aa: ATSGTREETQY

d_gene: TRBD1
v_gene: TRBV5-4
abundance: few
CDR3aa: ASSLGTGGDGELF

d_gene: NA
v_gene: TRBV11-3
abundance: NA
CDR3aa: ASSLERYNEQF

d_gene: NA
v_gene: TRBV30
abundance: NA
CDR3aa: AWKHNEKLF